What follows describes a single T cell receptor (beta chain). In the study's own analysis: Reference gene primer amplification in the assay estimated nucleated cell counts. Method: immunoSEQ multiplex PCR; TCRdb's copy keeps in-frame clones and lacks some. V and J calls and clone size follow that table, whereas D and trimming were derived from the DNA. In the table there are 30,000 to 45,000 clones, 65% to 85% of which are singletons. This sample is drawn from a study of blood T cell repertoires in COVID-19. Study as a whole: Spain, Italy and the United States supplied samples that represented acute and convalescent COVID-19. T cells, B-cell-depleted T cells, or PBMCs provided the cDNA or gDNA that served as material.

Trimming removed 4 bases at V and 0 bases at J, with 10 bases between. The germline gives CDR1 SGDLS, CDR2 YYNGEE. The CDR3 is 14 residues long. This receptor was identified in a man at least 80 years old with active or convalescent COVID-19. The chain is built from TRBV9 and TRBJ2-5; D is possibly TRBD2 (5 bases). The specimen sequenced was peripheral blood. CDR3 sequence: CASSTRSDQETQYF. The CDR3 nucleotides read TGTGCCAGCAGCACCCGTAGCGACCAAGAGACCCAGTACTTC.